This TCR beta chain was captured in a study of T cell responses to AZD1222 COVID-19 vaccine. Whole-study context: The study pooled second doses at about 4 or about 12 weeks.

Sequencing was performed with immunoSEQ multiplex PCR; in TCRdb, only in-frame clones are kept and a portion is missing. The sample holds 93,000 or so clones; approximately 88% are singletons and the top ten take roughly 22%. General observations from the study: Seropositive at baseline were only a handful of AZD1222 recipients. Without day 14 samples, only post-peak T cell repertoires were studied. Most donors were white British, females outnumbered males, and clonal diversity was possibly underestimated.

Worth noting for this clone: Its specificity is unknown.

The CDR3 runs 14 residues. V was clipped by 4 bases and J by 6 bases, with 13 bases between them. Per the germline V gene, CDR1 is MNHEY and CDR2 is SVGAGI. J is TRBJ1-5 and V is TRBV6-5; weak D call: TRBD1 (6 bases). The specimen comprised peripheral blood, sampled on day 0 of AZD1222 vaccination. The receptor's source is an adult in good health. The CDR3 sequence is CASSLRGFGQPQHF. CDR3 DNA sequence: TGTGCCAGCAGTTTGAGGGGGTTTGGTCAGCCCCAGCATTTT.